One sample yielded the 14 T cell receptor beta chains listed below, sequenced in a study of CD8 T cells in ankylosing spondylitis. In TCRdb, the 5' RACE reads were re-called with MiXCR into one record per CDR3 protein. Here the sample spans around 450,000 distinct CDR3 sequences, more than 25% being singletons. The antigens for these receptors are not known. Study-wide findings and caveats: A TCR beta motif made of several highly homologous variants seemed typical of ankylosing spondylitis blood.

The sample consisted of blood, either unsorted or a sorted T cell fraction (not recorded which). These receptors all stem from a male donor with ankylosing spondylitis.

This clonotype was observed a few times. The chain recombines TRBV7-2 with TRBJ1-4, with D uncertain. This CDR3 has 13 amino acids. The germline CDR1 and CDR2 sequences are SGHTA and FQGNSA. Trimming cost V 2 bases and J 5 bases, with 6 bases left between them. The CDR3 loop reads CASSLQLNEKLFF. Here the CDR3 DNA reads TGTGCCAGCAGCTTACAGCTGAATGAAAAACTGTTTTTT.

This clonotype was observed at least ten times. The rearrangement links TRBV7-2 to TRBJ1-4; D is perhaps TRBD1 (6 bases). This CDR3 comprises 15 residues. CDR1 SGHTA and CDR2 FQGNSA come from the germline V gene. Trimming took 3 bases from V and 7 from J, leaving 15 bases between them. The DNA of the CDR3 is TGTGCCAGCAGCTTGTTAGGGGGTGGAGGTGAAAAACTGTTTTTT. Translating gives CASSLLGGGGEKLFF.

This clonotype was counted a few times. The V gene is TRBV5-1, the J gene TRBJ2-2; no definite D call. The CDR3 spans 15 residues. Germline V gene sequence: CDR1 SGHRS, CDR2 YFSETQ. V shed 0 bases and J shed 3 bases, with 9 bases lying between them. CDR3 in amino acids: CASSLADLYTGELFF. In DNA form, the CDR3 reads TGCGCCAGCAGCTTGGCGGATCTTTACACCGGGGAGCTGTTTTTT.

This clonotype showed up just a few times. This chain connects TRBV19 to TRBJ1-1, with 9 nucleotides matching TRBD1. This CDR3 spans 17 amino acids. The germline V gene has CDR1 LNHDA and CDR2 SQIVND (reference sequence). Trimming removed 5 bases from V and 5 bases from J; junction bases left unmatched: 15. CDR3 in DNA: TGTGCCAGTAGTCCCTCGATCTGGGGGACAGGGAGGACTGAAGCTTTCTTT. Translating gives CASSPSIWGTGRTEAFF.

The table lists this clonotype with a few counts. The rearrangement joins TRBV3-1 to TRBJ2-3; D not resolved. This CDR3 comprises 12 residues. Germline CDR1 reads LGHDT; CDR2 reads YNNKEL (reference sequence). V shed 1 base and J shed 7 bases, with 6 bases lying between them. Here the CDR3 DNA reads TGTGCCAGCAGCCAAGGGCCTAATACGCAGTATTTT. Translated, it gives CASSQGPNTQYF.

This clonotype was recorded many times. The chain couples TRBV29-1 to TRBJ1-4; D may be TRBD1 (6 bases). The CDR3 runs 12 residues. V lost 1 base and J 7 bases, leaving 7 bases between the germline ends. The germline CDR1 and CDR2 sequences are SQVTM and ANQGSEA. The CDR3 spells CSVEVGAEKLFF. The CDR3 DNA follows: TGCAGCGTTGAAGTGGGGGCTGAAAAACTGTTTTTT.

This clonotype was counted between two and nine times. CDR3 loop: CSVERTAGNTIYF. CDR3 bases: TGCAGCGTTGAGCGGACCGCGGGAAACACCATATATTTT. The chain couples TRBV29-1 to TRBJ1-3; D gene uncertain. Trimming left V 3 bases short and J 4 bases short, with 10 bases between. The CDR3 contains 13 residues. CDR1 is SQVTM and CDR2 is ANQGSEA in the germline V gene. The variable domain in full, completed from reference TRBV29-1 and TRBJ1-3, reads SAVISQKPSRDICQRGTSLTIQCQVDSQVTMMFWYRQQPGQSLTLIATANQGSEATYESGFVIDKFPISRPNLTFSTLTVSNMSPEDSSIYLCSVERTAGNTIYFGEGSWLTVV.

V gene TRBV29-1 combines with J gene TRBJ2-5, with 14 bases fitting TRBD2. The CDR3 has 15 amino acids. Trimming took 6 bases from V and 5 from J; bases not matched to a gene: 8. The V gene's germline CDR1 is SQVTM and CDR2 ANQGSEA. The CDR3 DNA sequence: TGCAGCGTGCAGACTAGCGGGAGGGCCGATGAGACCCAGTACTTC. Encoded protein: CSVQTSGRADETQYF.

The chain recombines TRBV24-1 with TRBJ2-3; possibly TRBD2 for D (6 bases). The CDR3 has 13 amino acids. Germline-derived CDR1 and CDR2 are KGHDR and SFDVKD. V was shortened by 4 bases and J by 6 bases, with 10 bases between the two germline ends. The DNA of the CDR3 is TGTGCCACCAGTGACCCCCTAGCGGATACGCAGTATTTT. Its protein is CATSDPLADTQYF.

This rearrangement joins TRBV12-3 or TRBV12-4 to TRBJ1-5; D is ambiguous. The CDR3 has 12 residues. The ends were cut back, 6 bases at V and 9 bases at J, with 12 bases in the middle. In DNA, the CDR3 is TGTGCCAGCAGCCCCGGAGGGAGGCCCCAGCATTTT. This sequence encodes CASSPGGRPQHF.

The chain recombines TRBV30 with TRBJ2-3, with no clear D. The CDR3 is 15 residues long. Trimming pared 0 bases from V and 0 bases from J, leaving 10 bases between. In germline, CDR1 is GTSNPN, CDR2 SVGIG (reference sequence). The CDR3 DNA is TGTGCCTGGAGTGTACAAACTACTAGCACAGATACGCAGTATTTT. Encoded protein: CAWSVQTTSTDTQYF.

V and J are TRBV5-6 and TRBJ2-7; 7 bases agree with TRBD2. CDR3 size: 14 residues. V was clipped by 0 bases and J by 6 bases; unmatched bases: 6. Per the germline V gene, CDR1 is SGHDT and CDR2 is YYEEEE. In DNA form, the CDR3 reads TGTGCCAGCAGCTTGGTATACGCGGGAGCCGAGCAGTACGTC. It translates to CASSLVYAGAEQYV.

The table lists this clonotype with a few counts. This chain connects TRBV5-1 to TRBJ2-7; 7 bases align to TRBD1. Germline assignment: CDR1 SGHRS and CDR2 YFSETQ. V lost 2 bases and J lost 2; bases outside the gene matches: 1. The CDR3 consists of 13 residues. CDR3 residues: CASSFDRAYEQYF. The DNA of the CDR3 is TGCGCCAGCAGCTTCGACAGGGCCTACGAGCAGTACTTC.

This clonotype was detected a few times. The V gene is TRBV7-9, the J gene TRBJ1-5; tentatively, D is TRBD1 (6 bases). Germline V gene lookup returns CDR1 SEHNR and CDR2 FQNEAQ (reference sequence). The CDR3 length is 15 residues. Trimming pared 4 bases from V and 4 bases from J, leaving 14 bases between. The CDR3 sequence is CASSSAGVPNQPQHF. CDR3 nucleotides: TGTGCCAGCAGCTCCGCAGGGGTTCCGAATCAGCCCCAGCATTTT.